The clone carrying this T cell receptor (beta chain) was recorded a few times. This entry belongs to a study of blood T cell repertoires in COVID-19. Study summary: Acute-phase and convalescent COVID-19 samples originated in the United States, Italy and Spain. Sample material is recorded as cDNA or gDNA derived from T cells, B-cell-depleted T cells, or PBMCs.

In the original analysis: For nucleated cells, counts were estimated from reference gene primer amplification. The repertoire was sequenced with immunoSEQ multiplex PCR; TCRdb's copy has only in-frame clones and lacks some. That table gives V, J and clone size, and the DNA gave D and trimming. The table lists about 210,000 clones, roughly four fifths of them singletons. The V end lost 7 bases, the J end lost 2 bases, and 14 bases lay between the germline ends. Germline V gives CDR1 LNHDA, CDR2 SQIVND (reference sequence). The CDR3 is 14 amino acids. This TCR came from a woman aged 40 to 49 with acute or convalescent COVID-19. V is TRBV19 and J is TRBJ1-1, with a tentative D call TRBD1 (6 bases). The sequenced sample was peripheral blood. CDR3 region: CASNNRALNTEAFF. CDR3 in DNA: TGTGCCAGTAATAACAGGGCCCTCAACACTGAAGCTTTCTTT.